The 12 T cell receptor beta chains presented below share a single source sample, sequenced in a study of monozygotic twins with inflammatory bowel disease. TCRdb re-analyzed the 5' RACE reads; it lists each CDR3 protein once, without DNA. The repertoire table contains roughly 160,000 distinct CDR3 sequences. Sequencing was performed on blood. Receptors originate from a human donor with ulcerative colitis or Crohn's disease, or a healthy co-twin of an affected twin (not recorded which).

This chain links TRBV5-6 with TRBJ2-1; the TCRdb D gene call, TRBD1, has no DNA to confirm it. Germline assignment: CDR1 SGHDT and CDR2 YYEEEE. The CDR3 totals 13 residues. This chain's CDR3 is CASSFGTGWEQFF.

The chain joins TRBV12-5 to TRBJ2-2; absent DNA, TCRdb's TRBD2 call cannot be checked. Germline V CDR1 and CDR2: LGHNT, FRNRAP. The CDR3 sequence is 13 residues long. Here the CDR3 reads CASGGPNTGELFF. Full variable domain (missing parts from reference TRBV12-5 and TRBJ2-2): DARVTQTPRHKVTEMGQEVTMRCQPILGHNTVFWYRQTMMQGLELLAYFRNRAPLDDSGMPKDRFSAEMPDATLATLKIQPSEPRDSAVYFCASGGPNTGELFFGEGSRLTVL.

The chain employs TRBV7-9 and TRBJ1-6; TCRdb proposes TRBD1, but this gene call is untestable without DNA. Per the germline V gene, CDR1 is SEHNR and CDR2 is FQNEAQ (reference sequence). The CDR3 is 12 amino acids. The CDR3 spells CASSFDRGPLHF.

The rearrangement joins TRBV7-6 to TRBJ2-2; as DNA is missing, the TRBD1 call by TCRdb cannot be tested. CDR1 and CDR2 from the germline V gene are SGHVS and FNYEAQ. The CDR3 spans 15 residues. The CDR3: CASSLSSGATGELFF.

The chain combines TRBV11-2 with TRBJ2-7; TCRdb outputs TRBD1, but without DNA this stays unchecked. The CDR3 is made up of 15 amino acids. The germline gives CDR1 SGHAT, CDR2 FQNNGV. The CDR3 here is CASSLKGHISYEQYF. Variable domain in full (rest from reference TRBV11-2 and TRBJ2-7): EAGVAQSPRYKIIEKRQSVAFWCNPISGHATLYWYQQILGQGPKLLIQFQNNGVVDDSQLPKDRFSAERLKGVDSTLKIQPAKLEDSAVYLCASSLKGHISYEQYFGPGTRLTVT.

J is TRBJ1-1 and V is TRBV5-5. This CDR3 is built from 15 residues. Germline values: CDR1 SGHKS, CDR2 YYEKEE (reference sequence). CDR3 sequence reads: CASSLARDTGTEAFF.

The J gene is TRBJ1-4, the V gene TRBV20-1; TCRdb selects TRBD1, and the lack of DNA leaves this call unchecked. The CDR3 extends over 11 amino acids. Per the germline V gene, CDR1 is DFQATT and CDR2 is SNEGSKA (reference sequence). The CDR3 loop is CSAREGAKLFF.

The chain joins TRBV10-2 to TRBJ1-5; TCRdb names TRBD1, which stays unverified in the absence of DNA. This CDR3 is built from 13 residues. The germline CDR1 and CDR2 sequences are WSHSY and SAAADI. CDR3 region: CASSVKGDQPQHF.

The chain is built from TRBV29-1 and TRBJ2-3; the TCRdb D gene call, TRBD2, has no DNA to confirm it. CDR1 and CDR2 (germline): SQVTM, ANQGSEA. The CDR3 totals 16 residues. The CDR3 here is CSVVTWGDSSTDTQYF.

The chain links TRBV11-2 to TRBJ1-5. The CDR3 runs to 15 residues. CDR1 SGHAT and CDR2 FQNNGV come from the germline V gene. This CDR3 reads CASSFSAGPNQPQHF.

The CDR3 loop reads CSVRGLAGGGDSYNEQFF. The chain has TRBV29-1 and TRBJ2-1; TCRdb outputs TRBD2, but without DNA this stays unchecked. Per germline, CDR1 SQVTM and CDR2 ANQGSEA. The CDR3 is made up of 18 amino acids.

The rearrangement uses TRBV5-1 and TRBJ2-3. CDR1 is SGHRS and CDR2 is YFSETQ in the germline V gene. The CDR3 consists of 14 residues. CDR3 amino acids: CASSLGPSRDTQYF.